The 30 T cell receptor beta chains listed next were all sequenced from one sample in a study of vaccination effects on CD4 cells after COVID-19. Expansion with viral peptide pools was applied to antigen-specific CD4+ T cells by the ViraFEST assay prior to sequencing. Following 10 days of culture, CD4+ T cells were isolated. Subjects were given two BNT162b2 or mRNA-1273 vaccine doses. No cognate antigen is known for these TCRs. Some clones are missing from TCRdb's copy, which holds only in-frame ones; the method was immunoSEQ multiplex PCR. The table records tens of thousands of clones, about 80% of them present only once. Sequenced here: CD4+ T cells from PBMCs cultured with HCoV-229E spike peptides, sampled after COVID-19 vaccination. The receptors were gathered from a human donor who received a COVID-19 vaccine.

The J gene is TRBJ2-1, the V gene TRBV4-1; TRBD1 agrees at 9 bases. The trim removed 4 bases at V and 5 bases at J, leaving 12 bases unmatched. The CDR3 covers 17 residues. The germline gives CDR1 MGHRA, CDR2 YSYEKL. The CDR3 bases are TGCGCCAGCAGCCGAAGTAGCACGGGACAGGGAAACAATGAGCAGTTCTTC. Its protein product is CASSRSSTGQGNNEQFF.

The CDR3 is CASSPFPTGTGADTQYF. The CDR3 bases are TGTGCCAGCAGCCCCTTTCCGACCGGGACAGGAGCAGATACGCAGTATTTT. V gene TRBV27 combines with J gene TRBJ2-3, with TRBD1 matching over 8 bases. CDR1 is MNHEY, CDR2 SMNVEV, per germline (reference sequence). The CDR3 runs 17 residues. Trimming cost V 6 bases and J 4 bases; bases outside gene matches: 15.

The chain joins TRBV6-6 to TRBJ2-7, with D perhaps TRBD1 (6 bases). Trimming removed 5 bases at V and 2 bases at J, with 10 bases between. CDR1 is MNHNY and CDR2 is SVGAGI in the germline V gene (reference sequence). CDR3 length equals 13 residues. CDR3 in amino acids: CASSPRQAYEQYV. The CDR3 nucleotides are TGTGCCAGCAGTCCCCGACAGGCCTACGAGCAGTACGTC.

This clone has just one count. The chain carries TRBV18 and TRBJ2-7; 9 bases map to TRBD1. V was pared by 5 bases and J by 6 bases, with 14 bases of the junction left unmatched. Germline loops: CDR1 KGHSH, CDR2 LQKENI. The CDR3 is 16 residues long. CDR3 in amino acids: CASSVTAGTGLSEQYV. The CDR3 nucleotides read TGTGCCAGCTCAGTCACCGCCGGGACAGGGTTGTCCGAGCAGTACGTC.

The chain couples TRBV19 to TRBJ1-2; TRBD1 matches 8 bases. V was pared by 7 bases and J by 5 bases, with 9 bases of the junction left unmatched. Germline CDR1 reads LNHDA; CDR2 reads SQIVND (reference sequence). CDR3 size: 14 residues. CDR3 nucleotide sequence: TGTGCCAGTAAACCGCAGGGGGCGCGTTATGGCTACACCTTC. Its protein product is CASKPQGARYGYTF.

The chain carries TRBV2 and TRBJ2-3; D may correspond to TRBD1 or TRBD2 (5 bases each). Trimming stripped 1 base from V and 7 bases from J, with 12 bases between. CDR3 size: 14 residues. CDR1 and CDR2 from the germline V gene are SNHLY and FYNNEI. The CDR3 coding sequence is TGTGCCAGCAGTGAAGAGGCAGGGACGAATACGCAGTATTTT. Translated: CASSEEAGTNTQYF.

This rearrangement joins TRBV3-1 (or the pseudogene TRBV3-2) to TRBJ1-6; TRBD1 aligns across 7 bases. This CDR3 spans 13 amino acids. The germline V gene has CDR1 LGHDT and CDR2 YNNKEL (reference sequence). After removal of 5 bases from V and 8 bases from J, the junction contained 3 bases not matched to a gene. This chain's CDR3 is CASSRGRDSPLHF. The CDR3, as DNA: TGTGCCAGCAGCAGGGGGCGGGATTCACCCCTCCACTTT.

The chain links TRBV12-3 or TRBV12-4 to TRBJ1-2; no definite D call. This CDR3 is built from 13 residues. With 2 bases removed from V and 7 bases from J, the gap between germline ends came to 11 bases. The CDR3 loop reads CASSLLGLGGYTF. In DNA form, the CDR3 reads TGTGCCAGCAGTTTATTGGGGTTAGGTGGCTACACCTTC.

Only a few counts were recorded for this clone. The CDR3 is CASSSSGTVYGYTF. The DNA for the CDR3 is TGTGCCAGCAGTTCGTCCGGGACAGTCTATGGCTACACCTTC. The chain is built from TRBV7-9 and TRBJ1-2, with TRBD1 identical over 7 bases. V dropped 6 bases and J dropped 4; count of bases not matched to a gene: 8. There are 14 residues in the CDR3. The germline V gene has CDR1 SEHNR and CDR2 FQNEAQ (reference sequence).

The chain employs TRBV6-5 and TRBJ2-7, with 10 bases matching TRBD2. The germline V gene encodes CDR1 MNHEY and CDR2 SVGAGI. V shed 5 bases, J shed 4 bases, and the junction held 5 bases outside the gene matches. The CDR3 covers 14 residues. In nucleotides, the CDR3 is TGTGCCAGCAGTCTAGCGGGGGCCCTATACGAGCAGTACGTC. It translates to CASSLAGALYEQYV.

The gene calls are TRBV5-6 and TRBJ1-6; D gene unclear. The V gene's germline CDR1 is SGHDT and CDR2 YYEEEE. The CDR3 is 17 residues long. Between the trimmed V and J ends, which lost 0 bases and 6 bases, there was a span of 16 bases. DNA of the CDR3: TGTGCCAGCAGCTTGGGGGCTTCGAGGGAGGGTAATTCACCCCTCCACTTT. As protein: CASSLGASREGNSPLHF.

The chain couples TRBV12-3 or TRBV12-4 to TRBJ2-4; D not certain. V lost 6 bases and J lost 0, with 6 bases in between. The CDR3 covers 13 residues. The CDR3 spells CASRTGAKNIQYF. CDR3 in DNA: TGTGCCAGCAGGACCGGAGCCAAAAACATTCAGTACTTC.

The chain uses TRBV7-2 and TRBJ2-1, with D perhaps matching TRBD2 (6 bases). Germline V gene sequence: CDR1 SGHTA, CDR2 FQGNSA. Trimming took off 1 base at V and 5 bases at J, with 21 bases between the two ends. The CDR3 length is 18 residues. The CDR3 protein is CASSLGWVLSGENNEQFF. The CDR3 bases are TGTGCCAGCAGCTTAGGTTGGGTGCTTAGCGGCGAGAACAATGAGCAGTTCTTC.

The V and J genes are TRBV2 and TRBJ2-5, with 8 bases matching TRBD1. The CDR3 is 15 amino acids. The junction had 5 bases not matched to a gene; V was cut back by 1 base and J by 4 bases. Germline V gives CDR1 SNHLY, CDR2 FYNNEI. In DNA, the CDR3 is TGTGCCAGCAGTGAAGAGGACAGGGTCCCAGAGACCCAGTACTTC. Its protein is CASSEEDRVPETQYF.

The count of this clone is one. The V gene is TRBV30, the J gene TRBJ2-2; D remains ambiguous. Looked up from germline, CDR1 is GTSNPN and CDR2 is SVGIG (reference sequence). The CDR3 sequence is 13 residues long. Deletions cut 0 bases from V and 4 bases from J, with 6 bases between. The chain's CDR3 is CAWSVLFTGELFF. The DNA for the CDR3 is TGTGCCTGGAGTGTACTCTTCACCGGGGAGCTGTTTTTT.

CDR3 region: CASSRDFTDTQYF. The DNA of the CDR3 is TGTGCCAGCAGCCGGGACTTCACAGATACGCAGTATTTT. V gene TRBV7-3 combines with J gene TRBJ2-3, with a possible D match to TRBD2 (6 bases). Germline-derived CDR1 and CDR2 are SGHTA and FQGTGA. Trimming took 5 bases from V and 2 from J, leaving 8 bases between them. The CDR3 loop spans 13 amino acids.

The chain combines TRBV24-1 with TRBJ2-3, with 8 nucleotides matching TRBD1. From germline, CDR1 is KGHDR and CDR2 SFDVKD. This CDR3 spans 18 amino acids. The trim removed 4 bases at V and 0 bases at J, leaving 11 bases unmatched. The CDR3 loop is CATSDRDRQGSSTDTQYF. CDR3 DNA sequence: TGTGCCACCAGTGACCGGGACAGGCAGGGGTCTAGCACAGATACGCAGTATTTT.

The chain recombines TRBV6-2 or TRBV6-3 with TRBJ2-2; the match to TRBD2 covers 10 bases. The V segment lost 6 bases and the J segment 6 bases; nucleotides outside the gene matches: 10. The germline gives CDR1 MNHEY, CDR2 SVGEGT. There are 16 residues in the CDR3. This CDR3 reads CASSRGHTSGAGELFF. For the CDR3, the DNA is TGTGCCAGCAGCCGTGGACATACTAGCGGGGCCGGGGAGCTGTTTTTT.

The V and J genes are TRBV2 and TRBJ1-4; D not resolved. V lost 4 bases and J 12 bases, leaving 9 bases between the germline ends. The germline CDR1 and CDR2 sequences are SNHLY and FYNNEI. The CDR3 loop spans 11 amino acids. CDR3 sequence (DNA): TGTGCCAGCAGTGCGCTTAGGGAACTGTTTTTT. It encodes CASSALRELFF.

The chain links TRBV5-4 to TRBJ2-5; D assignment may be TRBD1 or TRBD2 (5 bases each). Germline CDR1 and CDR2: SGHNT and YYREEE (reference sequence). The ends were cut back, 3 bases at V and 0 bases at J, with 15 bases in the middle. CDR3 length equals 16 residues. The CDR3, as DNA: TGTGCCAGCAGCTCCGGGACGGAGTCGTACCAAGAGACCCAGTACTTC. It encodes CASSSGTESYQETQYF.

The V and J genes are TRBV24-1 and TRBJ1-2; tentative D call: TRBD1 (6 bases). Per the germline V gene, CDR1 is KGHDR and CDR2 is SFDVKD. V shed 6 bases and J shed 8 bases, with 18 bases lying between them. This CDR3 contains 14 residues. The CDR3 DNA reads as TGTGCCACCAGTTTGGGGACAACGGCCGGGGGCTACACCTTC. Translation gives CATSLGTTAGGYTF.

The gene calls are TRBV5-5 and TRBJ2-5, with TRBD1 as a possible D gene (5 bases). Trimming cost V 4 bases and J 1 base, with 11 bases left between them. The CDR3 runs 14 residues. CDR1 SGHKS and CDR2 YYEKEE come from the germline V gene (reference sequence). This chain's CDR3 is CASSLRQTQETQYF. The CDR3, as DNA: TGTGCCAGCAGCCTCAGACAGACCCAAGAGACCCAGTACTTC.

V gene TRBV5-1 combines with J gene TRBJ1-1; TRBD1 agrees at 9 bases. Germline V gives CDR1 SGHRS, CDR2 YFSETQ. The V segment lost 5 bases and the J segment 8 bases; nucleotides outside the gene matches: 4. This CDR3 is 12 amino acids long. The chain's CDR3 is CASRRTGGEAFF. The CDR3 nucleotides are TGCGCCAGCAGACGTACAGGGGGCGAAGCTTTCTTT.

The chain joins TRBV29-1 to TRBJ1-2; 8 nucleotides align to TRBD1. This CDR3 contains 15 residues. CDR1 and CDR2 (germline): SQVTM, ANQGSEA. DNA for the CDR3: TGCATCATTGCGGCCCCTGGGGCAGGGGGCCGGGGCTACACCTTC. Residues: CIIAAPGAGGRGYTF.

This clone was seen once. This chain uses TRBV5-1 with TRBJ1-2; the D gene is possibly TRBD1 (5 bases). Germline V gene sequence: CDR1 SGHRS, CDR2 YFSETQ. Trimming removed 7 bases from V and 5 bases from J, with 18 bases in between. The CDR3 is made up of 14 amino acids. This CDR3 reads CASGEVGGTYGYTF. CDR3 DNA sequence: TGCGCCAGCGGGGAAGTCGGGGGAACTTATGGCTACACCTTC.

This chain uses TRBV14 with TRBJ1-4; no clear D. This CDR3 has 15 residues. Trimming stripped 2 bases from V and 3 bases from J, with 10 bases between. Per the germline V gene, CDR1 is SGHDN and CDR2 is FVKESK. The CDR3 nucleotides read TGTGCCAGCAGCCAATTTGGGAGGGCTAATGAAAAACTGTTTTTT. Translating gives CASSQFGRANEKLFF.

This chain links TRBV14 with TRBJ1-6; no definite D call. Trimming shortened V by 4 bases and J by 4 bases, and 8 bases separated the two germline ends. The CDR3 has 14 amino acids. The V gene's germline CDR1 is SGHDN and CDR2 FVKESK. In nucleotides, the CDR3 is TGTGCCAGCAGCCTCGGGCCGTATAATTCACCCCTCCACTTT. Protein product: CASSLGPYNSPLHF.

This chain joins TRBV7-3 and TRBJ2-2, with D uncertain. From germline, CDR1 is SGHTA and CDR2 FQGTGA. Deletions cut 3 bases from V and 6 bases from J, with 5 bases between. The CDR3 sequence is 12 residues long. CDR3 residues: CASSFPPGELFF. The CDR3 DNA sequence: TGTGCCAGCAGCTTCCCGCCCGGGGAGCTGTTTTTT. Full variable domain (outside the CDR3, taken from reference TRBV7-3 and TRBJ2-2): GAGVSQTPSNKVTEKGKYVELRCDPISGHTALYWYRQSLGQGPEFLIYFQGTGAADDSGLPNDRFFAVRPEGSVSTLKIQRTERGDSAVYLCASSFPPGELFFGEGSRLTVL.

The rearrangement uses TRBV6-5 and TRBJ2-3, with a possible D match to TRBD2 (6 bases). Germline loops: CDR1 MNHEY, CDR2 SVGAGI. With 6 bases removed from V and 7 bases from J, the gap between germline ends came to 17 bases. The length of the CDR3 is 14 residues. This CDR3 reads CASSVAVTINTQYF. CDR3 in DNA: TGTGCCAGCAGCGTAGCGGTTACGATCAATACGCAGTATTTT.

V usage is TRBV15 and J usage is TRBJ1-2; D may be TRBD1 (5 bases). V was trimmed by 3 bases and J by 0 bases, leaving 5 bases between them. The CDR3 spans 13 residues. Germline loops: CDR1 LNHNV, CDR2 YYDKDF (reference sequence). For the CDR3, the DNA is TGTGCCACCAGCAGGGACACTAACTATGGCTACACCTTC. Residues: CATSRDTNYGYTF.